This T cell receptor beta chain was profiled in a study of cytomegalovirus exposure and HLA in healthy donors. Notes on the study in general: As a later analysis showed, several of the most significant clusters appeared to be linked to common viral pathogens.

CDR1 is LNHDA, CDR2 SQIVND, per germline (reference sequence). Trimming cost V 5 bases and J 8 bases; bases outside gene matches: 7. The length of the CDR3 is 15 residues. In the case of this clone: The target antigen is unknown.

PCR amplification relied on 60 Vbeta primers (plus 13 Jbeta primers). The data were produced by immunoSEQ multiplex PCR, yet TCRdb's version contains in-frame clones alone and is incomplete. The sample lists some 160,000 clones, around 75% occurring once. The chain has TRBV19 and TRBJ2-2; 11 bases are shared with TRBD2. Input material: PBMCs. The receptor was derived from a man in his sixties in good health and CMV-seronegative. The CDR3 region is CASSGLAGGGGELFF. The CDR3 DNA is TGTGCCAGTAGTGGGCTAGCGGGAGGTGGTGGGGAGCTGTTTTTT.